The T cell receptor (beta chain) described here comes from a study of blood T cell repertoires in COVID-19. Study background: Sources were T cells, B-cell-depleted T cells, or PBMCs; the material itself was cDNA or gDNA.

Assay used: immunoSEQ multiplex PCR; TCRdb lists only in-frame clones, some missing. Here the sample spans around 250,000 clones, 84% being singletons. The CDR3 runs to 14 residues. With 1 base removed from V and 7 bases from J, the gap between germline ends came to 14 bases. Germline CDR1 and CDR2: SGHTA and FQGNSA. Sequences were obtained from peripheral blood. The sequence was obtained from a woman aged 40 to 49 who had recovered from COVID-19. The gene calls are TRBV7-2 and TRBJ2-7; weak D call: TRBD2 (5 bases). CDR3: CASSLERSGPEQYF. As DNA, the CDR3 is TGTGCCAGCAGCTTAGAACGGAGCGGTCCTGAGCAGTACTTC.